Listed below are T cell receptor beta chains from one sample, sequenced in a study of T cells in Graves' hyperthyroidism and ophthalmopathy. TCRdb redid the calling of the multiplex PCR reads with MiXCR, one entry per CDR3 protein. The repertoire includes a few hundred thousand distinct CDR3 sequences, approximately 15% of them detected once, and roughly 3.4% sits in the top ten. The sample was blood. Receptors were obtained from a woman in her thirties or forties with Graves' ophthalmopathy. The CDR3 runs from the conserved cysteine through the conserved F or W.

J,V,CDR3
TRBJ1-2,TRBV3-1,CASSQGLTQGFGGYTF
TRBJ1-6,TRBV11-2,CASSLSPNSPLHF
TRBJ2-1,TRBV6-1,CASSEQAHYNEQFF
TRBJ1-5,TRBV19,CASRSTRQFNQPQHF
TRBJ2-1,TRBV5-1,CASSLGSPYNEQFF
TRBJ1-3,TRBV6-5,CASSYSSIGNTIYF
TRBJ1-1,TRBV4-1,CASSHDPPFVTEAFF
TRBJ2-3,TRBV11-2,CASSSGLAGPRVTDTQYF
TRBJ2-1,TRBV19,CASNRQTERDEQFF
TRBJ1-1,TRBV20-1,CSARRQGAGAEAFF
TRBJ1-3,TRBV28,CASSSGGRSNTIYF
TRBJ2-7,TRBV5-1,CATRDSVSYEQYF
TRBJ2-2,TRBV19,CASTGLAISGELFF
TRBJ1-1,TRBV3-1,CASSQANTEAFF
TRBJ2-1,TRBV18,CASSQDLYNEQFF
TRBJ2-5,TRBV13,CASSRGDSWETQYF
TRBJ2-3,TRBV3-1,CASSPRDRGGSAQYF
TRBJ2-3,TRBV20-1,CSARNGGTGTDTQYF
TRBJ2-1,TRBV28,CASSPPSTSEQFF
TRBJ2-1,TRBV7-3,CASSSLAGGLLGEQFF
TRBJ1-1,TRBV6-2/TRBV6-3,CASSGYSEAFF
TRBJ2-4,TRBV3-1,CASSQDRLAGKNIQYF
TRBJ1-1,TRBV12-3/TRBV12-4,CASSTLGRGTEAFF
TRBJ1-1,TRBV19,CASSIDRDFSEAFF
TRBJ2-7,TRBV5-1,CASSLVGGYDEQYF
TRBJ2-7,TRBV2,CASSPPGPLYEQYF
TRBJ1-1,TRBV6-5,CASSYARGTEAFF
TRBJ1-2,TRBV29-1,CSVVGLYGYTF
TRBJ1-5,TRBV7-6,CASSLAPEQSPQHF
TRBJ2-3,TRBV11-2,CASSLEGPAGADTQYF
TRBJ1-2,TRBV3-1,CASSPDKSGGYTF
TRBJ2-7,TRBV28,CASRTPLSSEQYF
TRBJ2-7,TRBV5-1,CASSLVGLAGSEQYF